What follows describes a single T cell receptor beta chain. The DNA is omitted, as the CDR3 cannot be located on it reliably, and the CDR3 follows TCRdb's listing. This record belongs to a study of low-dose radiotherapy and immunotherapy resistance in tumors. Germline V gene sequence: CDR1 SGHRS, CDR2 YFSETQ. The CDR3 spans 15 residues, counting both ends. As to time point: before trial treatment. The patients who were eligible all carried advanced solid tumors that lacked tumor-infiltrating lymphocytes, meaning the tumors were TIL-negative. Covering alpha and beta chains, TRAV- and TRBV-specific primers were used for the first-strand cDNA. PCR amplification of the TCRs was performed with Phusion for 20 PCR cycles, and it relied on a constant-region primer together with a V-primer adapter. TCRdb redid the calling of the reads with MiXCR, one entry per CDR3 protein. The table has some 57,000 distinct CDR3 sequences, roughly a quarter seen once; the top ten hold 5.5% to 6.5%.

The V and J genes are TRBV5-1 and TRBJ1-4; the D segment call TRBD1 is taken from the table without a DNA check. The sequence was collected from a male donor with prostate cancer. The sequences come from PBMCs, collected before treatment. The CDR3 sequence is CASTQGAAGEKLFFF.